This T cell receptor (beta chain) was sequenced in a study of blood T cell repertoires in COVID-19. The germline V gene encodes CDR1 SGHRS and CDR2 YFSETQ. V lost 5 bases to trimming and J lost 7 bases, with 19 bases between them. The CDR3 sequence is 14 residues long. The assay was immunoSEQ multiplex PCR, and TCRdb's table has in-frame clones only and misses some. This sample carries about 140,000 clones, approximately 90% of them seen once, and the ten largest clones take about 2.5%. Sequenced: peripheral blood. The gene calls are TRBV5-1 and TRBJ2-7; D may be TRBD2 (5 bases). The receptor's source is a human donor with COVID-19, enrolled during active disease. The donor label of this sample is uncertain. CDR3 bases: TGCGCCAGCAGGACCGGGATCCTCCTGGGGGAGCAGTACTTC. This sequence encodes CASRTGILLGEQYF.